The source of this T cell receptor (beta chain) is a study of early T cells in non-severe SARS-CoV-2 infection. Turning to the study itself: Unsorted whole blood bulk RNA was sequenced, with unpaired chains.

Individual cDNA molecules were tagged with unique molecular identifiers. One entry per CDR3 protein results from TCRdb running MiXCR on the 5' RACE reads. This sample has more than 45,000 distinct CDR3 sequences, with around 6% found just once. This clonotype was seen only a few times. Its specificity is unknown. Study conclusions and caveats: VDJdb matches were skewed toward anti-spike CD8 T cell responses.

Germline CDR1 MNHEY, CDR2 SVGAGI. V dropped 9 bases and J dropped 8 bases, with 16 bases sitting between them. This CDR3 region has 13 residues. V gene TRBV6-5 combines with J gene TRBJ1-4, with D possibly matching TRBD1 (5 bases). Material: whole blood. The clonotype originates from an adult who was a healthcare worker with PCR-confirmed SARS-CoV-2 infection or an uninfected control (not recorded which). The CDR3 loop reads CASSGTLDEKLFF. In DNA, the CDR3 is TGTGCCAGTTCCGGGACGCTGGACGAAAAACTGTTTTTT.